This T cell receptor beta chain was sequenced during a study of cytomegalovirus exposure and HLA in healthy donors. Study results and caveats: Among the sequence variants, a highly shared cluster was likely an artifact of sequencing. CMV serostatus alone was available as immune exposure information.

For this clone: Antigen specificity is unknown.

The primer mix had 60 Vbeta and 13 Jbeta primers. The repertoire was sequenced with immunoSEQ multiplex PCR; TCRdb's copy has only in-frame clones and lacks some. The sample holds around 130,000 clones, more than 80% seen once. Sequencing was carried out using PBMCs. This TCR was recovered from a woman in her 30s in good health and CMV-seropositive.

CDR3 nucleotide sequence: TGTGCCGTCAGGGGCCAGGGAGGGACTGAAGCTTTCTTT. Residues: CAVRGQGGTEAFF. This rearrangement joins TRBV19 to TRBJ1-1; TRBD1 might be the D (6 bases). Germline V gene sequence: CDR1 LNHDA, CDR2 SQIVND (reference sequence). This CDR3 has 13 residues. Deletions cut 11 bases from V and 5 bases from J, with 18 bases between. Combining the CDR3 with reference TRBV19 and TRBJ1-1 gives the whole variable domain DGGITQSPKYLFRKEGQNVTLSCEQNLNHDAMYWYRQDPGQGLRLIYYSQIVNDFQKGDIAEGYSVSREKKESFPLTVTSAQKNPTAFYLCAVRGQGGTEAFFGQGTRLTVV.